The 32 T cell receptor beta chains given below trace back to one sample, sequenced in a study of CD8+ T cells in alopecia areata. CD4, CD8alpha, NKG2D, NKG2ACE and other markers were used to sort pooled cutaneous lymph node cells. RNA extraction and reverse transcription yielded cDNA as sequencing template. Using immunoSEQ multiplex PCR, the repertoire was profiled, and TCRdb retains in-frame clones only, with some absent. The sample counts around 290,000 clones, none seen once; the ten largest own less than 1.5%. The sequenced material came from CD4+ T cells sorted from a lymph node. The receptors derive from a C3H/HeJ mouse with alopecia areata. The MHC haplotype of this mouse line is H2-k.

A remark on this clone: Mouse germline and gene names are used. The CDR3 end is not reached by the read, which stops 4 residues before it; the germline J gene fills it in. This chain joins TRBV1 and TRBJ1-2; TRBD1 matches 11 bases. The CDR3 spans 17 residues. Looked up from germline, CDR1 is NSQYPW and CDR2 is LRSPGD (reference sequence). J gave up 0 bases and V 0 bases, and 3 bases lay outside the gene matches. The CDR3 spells CTCSADEGQGANSDYTF. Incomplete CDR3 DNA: TGCACCTGCAGTGCAGATGAGGGACAGGGGGCAAACTCC.

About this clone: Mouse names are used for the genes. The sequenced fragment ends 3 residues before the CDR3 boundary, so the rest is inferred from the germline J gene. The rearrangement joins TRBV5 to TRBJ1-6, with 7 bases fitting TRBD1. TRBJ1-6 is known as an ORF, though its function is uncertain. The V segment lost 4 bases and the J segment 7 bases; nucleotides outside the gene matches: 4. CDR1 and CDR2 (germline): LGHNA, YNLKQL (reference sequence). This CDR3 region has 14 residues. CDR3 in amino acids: CASSPHRGNSPLYF. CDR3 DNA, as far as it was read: TGTGCCAGCAGCCCCCACAGGGGAAATTCGCCC.

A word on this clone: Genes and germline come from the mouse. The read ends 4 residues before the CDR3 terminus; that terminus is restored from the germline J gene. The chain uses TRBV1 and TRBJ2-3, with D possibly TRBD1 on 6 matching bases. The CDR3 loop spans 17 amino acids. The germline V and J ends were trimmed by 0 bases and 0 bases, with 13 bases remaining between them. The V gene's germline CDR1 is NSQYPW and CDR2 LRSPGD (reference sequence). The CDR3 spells CTCSADFRDNSAETLYF. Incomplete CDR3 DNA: TGCACCTGCAGTGCAGATTTCCGGGACAATAGTGCAGAA.

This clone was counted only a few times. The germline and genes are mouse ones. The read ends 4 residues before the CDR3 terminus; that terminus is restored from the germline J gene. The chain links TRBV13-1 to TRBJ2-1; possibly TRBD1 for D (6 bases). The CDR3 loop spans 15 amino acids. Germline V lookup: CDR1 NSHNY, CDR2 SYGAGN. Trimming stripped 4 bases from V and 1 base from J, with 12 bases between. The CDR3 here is CASSQQGGNYAEQFF. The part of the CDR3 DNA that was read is TGTGCCAGCAGTCAACAGGGCGGGAACTATGCT.

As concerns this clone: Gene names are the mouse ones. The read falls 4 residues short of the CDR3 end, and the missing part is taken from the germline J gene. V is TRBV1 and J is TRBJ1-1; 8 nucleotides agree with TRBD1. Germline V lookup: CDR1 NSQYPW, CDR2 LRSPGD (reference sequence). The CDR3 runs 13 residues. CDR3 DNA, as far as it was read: TGCACCTGCAGTTCCCTGGACAGGGCA. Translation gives CTCSSLDRA. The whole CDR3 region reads CTCSSLDRAEVFF.

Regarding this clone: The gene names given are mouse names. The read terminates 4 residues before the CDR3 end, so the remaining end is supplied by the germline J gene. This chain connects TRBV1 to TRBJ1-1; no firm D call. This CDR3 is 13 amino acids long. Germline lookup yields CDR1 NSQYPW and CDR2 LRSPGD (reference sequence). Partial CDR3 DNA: TGCACCTGCAGTGCAGATCCAGTCGGA. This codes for CTCSADPVG. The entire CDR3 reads CTCSADPVGEVFF.

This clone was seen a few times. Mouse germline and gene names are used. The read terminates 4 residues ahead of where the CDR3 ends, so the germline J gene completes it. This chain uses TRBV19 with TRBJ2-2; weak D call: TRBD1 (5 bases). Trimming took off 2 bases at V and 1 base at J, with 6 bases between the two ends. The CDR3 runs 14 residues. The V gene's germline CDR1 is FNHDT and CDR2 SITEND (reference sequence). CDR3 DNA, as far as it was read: TGTGCCAGCAGTATCAGGGTAAACACCGGG. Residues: CASSIRVNTG. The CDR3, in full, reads CASSIRVNTGQLYF.

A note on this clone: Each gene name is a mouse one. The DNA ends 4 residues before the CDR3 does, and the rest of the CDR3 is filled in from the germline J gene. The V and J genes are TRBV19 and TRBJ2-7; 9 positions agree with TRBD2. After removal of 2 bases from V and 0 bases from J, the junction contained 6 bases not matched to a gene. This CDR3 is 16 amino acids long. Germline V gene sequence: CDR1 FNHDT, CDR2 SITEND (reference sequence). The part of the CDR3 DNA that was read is TGTGCCAGCAGTATTCAGACTGGGGGCCACTCCTAT. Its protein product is CASSIQTGGHSY. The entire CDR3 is CASSIQTGGHSYEQYF. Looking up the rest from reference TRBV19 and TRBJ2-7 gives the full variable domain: GGIITQTPKFLIGQEGQKLTLKCQQNFNHDTMYWYRQDSGKGLRLIYYSITENDLQKGDLSEGYDASREKKSSFSLTVTSAQKNEMAVFLCASSIQTGGHSYEQYFGPGTRLTVL.

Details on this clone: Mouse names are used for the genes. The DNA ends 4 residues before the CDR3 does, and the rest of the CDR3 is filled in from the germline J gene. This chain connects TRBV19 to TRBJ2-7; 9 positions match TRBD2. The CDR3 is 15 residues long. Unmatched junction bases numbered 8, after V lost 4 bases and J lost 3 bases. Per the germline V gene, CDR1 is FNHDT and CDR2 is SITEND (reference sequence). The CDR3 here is CASSLTGGSVYEQYF. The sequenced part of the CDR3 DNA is TGTGCCAGCAGTTTGACTGGGGGCAGCGTCTAT. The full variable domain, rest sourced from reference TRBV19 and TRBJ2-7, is GGIITQTPKFLIGQEGQKLTLKCQQNFNHDTMYWYRQDSGKGLRLIYYSITENDLQKGDLSEGYDASREKKSSFSLTVTSAQKNEMAVFLCASSLTGGSVYEQYFGPGTRLTVL.

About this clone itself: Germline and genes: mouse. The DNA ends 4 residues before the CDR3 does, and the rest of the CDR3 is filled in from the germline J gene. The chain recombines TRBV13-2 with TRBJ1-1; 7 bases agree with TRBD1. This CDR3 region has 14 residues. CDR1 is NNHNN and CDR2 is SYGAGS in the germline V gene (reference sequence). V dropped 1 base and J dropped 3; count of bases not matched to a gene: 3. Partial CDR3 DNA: TGTGCCAGCGGTGATCCGGGACAGTACACA. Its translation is CASGDPGQYT. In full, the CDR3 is CASGDPGQYTEVFF.

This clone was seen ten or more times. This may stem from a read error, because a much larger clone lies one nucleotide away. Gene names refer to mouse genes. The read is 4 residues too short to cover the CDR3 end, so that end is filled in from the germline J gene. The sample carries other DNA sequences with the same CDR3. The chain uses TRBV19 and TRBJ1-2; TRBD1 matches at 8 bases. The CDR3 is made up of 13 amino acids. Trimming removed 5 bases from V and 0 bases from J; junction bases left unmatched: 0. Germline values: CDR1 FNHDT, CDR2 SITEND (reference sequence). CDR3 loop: CASRDRANSDYTF. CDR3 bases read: TGTGCCAGCAGGGACAGGGCAAACTCC.

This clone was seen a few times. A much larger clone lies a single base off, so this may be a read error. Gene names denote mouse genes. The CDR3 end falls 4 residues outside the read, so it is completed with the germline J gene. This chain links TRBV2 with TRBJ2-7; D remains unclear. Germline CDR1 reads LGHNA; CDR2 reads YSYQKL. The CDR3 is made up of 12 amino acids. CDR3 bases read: TGTGCCAGCAGCCAAGAGAGGTAT. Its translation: CASSQERY. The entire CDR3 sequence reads CASSQERYEQYF.

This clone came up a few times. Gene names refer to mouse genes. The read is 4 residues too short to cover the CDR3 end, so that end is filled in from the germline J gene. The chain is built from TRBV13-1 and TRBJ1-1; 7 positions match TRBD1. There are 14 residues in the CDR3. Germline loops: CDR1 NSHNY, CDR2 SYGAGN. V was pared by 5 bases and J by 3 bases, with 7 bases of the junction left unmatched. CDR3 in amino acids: CASRADRADTEVFF. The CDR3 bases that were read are TGTGCCAGCAGAGCTGACAGGGCGGACACA.

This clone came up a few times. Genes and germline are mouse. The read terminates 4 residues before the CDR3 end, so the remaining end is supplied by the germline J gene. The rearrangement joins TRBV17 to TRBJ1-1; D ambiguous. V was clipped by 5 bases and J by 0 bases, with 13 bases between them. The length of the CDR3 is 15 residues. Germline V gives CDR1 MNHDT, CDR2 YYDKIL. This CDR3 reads CASSPSAPANTEVFF. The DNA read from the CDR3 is TGTGCTAGCAGTCCCTCCGCGCCTGCAAACACA.

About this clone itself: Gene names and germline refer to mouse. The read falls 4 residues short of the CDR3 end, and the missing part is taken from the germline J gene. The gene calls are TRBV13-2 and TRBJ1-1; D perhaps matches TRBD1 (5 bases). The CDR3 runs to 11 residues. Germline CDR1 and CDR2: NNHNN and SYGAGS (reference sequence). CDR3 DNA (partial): TGTGCCAGCGGTGGGACAACA. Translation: CASGGTT. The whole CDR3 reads CASGGTTEVFF.

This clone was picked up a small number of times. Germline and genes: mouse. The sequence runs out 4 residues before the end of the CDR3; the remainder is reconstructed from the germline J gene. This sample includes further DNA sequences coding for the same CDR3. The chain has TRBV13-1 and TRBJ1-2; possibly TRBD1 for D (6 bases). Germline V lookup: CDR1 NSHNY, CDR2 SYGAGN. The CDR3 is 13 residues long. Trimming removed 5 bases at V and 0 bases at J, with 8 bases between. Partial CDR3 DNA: TGTGCCAGCAGCGGGGGGCCAAACTCC. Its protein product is CASSGGPNS. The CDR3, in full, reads CASSGGPNSDYTF.

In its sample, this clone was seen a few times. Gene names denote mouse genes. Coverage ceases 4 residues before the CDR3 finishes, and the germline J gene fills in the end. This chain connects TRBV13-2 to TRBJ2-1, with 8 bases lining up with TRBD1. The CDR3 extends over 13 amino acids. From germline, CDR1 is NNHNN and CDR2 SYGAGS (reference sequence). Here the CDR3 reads CASGVRTGAEQFF. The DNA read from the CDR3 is TGTGCCAGCGGTGTCCGGACAGGGGCT.

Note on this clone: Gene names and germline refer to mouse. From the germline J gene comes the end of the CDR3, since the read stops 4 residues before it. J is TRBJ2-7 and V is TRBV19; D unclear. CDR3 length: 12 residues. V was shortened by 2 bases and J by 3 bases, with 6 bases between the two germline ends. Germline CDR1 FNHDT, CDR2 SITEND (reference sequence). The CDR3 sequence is CASSITDYEQYF. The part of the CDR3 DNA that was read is TGTGCCAGCAGTATTACAGACTAT.

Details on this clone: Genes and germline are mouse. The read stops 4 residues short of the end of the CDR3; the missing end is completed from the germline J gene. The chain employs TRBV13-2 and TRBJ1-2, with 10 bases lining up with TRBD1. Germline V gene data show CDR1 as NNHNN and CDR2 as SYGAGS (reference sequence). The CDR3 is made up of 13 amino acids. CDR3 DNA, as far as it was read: TGTGCCAGCGGGGGGACAGGGGTTTCC. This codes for CASGGTGVS. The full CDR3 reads CASGGTGVSDYTF.

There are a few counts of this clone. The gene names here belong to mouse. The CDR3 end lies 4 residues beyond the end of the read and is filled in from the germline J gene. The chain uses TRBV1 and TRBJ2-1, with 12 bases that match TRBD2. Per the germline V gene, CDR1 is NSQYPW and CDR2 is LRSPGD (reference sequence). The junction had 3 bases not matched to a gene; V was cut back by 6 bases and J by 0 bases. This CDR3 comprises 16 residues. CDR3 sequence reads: CTCSRTGGDNYAEQFF. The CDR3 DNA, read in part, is TGCACCTGCAGCCGGACTGGGGGGGATAACTATGCT.

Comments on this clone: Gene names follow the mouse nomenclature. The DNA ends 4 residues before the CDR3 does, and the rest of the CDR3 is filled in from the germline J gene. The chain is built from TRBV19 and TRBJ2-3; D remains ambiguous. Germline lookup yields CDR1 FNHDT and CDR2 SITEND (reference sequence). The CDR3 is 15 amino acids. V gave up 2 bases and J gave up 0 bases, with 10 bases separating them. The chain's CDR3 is CASSMGSTSAETLYF. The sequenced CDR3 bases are TGTGCCAGCAGTATGGGGTCAACTAGTGCAGAA.

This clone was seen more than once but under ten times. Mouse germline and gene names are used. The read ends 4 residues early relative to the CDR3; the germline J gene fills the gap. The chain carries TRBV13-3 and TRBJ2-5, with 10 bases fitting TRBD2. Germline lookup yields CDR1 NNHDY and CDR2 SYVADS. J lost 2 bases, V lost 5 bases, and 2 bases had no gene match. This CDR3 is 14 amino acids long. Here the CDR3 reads CASSLGGPQDTQYF. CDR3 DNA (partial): TGTGCCAGCAGCCTGGGGGGGCCCCAAGAC.

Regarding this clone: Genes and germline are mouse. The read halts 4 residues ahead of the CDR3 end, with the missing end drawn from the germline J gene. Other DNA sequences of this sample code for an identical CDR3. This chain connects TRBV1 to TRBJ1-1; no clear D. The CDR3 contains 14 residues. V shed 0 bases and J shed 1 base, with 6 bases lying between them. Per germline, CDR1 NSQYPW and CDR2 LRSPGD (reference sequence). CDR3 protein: CTCSADPVNTEVFF. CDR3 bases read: TGCACCTGCAGTGCAGATCCAGTAAACACA. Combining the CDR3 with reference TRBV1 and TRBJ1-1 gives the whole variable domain VTLLEQNPRWRLVPRGQAVNLRCILKNSQYPWMSWYQQDLQKQLQWLFTLRSPGDKEVKSLPGADYLATRVTDTELRLQVANMSQGRTLYCTCSADPVNTEVFFGKGTRLTVV.

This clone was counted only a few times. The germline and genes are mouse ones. The CDR3: CASSMPGSSYEQYF. The part of the CDR3 DNA that was read is TGTGCCAGCAGTATGCCAGGGAGCTCCTAT. This chain uses TRBV19 with TRBJ2-7; a weak D match, TRBD1 (5 bases). The CDR3 extends 4 residues past the end of the read, so its final part is completed from the germline J gene. The germline V gene has CDR1 FNHDT and CDR2 SITEND (reference sequence). This CDR3 has 14 amino acids. V lost 2 bases and J 0 bases, leaving 9 bases between the germline ends.

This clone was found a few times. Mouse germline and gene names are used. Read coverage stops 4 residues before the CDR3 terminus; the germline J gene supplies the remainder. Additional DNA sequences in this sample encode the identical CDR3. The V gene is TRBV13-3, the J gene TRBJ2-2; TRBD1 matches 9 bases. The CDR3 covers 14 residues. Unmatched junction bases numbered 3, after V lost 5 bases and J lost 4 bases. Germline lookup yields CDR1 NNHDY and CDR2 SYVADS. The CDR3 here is CASRDRGGTGQLYF. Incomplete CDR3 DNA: TGTGCCAGCAGGGACAGGGGTGGCACCGGG.

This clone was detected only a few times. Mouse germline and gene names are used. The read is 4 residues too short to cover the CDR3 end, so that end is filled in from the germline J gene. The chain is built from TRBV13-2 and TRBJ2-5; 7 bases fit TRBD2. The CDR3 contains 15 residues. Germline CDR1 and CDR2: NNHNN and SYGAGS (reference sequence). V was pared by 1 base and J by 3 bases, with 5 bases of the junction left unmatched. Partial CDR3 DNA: TGTGCCAGCGGTGATTATTGGGGGGTTCAAGAC. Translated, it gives CASGDYWGVQD. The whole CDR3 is CASGDYWGVQDTQYF.

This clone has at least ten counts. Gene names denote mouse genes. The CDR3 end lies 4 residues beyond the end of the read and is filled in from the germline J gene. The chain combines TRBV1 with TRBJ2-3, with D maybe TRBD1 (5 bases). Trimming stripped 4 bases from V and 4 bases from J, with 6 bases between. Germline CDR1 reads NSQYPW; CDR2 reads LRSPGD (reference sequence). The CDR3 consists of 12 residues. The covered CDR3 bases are TGCACCTGCAGTGGGACAACAGAA. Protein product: CTCSGTTE. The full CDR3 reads CTCSGTTETLYF.

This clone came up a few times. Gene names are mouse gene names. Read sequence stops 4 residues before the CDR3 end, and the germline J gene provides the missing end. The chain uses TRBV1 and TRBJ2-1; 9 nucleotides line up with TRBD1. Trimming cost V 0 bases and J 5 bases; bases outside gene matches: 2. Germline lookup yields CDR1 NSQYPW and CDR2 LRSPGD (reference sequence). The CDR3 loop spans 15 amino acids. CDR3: CTCSAERTGDAEQFF. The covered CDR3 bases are TGCACCTGCAGTGCAGAGAGGACAGGGGATGCT.

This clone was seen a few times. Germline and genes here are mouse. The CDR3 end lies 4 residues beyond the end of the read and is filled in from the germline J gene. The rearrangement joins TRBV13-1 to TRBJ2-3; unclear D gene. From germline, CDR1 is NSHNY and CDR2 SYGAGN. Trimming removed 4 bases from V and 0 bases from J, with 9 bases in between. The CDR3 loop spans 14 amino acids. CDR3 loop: CASSTKSSAETLYF. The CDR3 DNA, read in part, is TGTGCCAGCAGTACAAAATCTAGTGCAGAA.

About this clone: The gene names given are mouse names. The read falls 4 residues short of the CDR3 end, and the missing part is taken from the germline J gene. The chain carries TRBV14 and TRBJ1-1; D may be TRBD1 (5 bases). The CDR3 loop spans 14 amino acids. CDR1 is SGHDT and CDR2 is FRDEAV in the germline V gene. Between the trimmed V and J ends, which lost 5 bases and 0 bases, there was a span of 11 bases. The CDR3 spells CASSLDSANTEVFF. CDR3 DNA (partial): TGTGCCAGCAGCCTTGACAGTGCAAACACA.

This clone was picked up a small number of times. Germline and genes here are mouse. CDR3 residues: CASSLPAGVSDYTF. Incomplete CDR3 DNA: TGTGCCAGCTCTCTCCCAGCAGGGGTCTCC. The V call is TRBV12-1, the J call TRBJ1-2; TRBD1 is a possible D gene (6 bases). The sequence runs out 4 residues before the end of the CDR3; the remainder is reconstructed from the germline J gene. Germline CDR1 reads SGHSN; CDR2 reads HYEKVE. V lost 0 bases and J 4 bases, leaving 11 bases between the germline ends. The CDR3 has 14 amino acids.

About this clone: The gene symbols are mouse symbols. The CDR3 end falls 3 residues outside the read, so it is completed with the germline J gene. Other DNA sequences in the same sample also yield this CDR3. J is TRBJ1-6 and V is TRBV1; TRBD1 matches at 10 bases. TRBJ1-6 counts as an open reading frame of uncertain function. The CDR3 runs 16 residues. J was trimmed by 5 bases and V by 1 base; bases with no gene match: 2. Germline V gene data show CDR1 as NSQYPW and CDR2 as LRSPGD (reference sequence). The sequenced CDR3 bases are TGCACCTGCAGTGCAGGACAGGGGGCGGATAATTCGCCC. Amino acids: CTCSAGQGADNSP. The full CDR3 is CTCSAGQGADNSPLYF.